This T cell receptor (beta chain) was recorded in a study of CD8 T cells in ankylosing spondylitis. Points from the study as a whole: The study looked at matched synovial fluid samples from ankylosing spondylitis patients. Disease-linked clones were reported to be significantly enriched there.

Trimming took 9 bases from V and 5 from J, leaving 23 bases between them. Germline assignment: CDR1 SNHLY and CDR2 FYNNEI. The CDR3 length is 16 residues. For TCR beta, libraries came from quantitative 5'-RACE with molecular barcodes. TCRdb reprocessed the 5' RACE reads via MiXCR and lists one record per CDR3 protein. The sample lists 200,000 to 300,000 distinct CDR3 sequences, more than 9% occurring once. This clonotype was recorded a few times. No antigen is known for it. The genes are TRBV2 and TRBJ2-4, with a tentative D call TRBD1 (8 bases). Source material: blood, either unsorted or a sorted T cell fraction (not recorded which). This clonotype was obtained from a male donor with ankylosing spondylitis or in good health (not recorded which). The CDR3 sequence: CASDPGGGQGQNIQYF. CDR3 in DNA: TGTGCCAGTGACCCGGGGGGCGGACAGGGCCAAAACATTCAGTACTTC.